Listed below are T cell receptor beta chains from one sample, sequenced in a study of human T cells and chemical hapten exposure. TCRdb re-called the RACE reads through MiXCR, storing one row per CDR3 protein. The repertoire holds about 99,000 distinct CDR3 sequences, 12% seen once, with 2.1% in the top ten. The sample consisted of whole blood, taken in connection with sensitization to the hapten diphenylcyclopropenone (DPC). The receptor source for this set is a woman in her thirties or forties with alopecia areata. Some clones in this sample may be carry-over from other donors' samples. The CDR3 runs from the conserved cysteine through the conserved F or W. The D gene is left open where the match is weak. Clone size appears in some rows only: once, few, many, or a class for an expanded clone.

. | TRBJ1-4 | TRBV5-6 | few | TGTGCCAGCAGCTTGGGACTGGGACTTAATGAAAAACTGTTTTTT | CASSLGLGLNEKLFF
. | TRBJ1-5 | TRBV6-1 | many | TGTGCCAGCAGTGATGACGGGAGAGTGTTTAGCAATCAGCCCCAGCATTTT | CASSDDGRVFSNQPQHF
. | TRBJ1-2 | TRBV7-3 | many | TGTGCCAGCAGCGAGGGGATGAGGGGAGGCTACACCTTC | CASSEGMRGGYTF
TRBD2 | TRBJ2-7 | TRBV6-2/TRBV6-3 | many | TGTGCCAGCAGCCTGACTAGCGGAGCCTACGAGCAGTACTTC | CASSLTSGAYEQYF
. | TRBJ1-1 | TRBV28 | . | TGTGCCAGCAGTTTAATGTCTTCCACTGAAGCTTTCTTT | CASSLMSSTEAFF
. | TRBJ2-7 | TRBV28 | . | TGTGCCAGCAGTTTTATTAGACCGGGAGCAGGCTACGAGCAGTACTTC | CASSFIRPGAGYEQYF
TRBD1 | TRBJ1-3 | TRBV18 | few | TGTGCCAGCTCATCGGGACAGAGCTCTGGAAACACCATATATTTT | CASSSGQSSGNTIYF
. | TRBJ1-6 | TRBV7-2 | . | TGTGCCAGCAGATTCAGCGACACAACTTATAATTCACCCCTCCACTTT | CASRFSDTTYNSPLHF
. | TRBJ1-5 | TRBV29-1 | many | TGCAGCGTTGGCCGCGGGGAGGGCAATCAGCCCCAGCATTTT | CSVGRGEGNQPQHF
. | TRBJ2-3 | TRBV11-2 | many | TGTGCCAGCAGCGCCAGCGGGTCAGATACGCAGTATTTT | CASSASGSDTQYF
TRBD1 | TRBJ2-2 | TRBV10-3 | . | TGTGCCACCACGGACAGGGAGTGGACCGGGGAGCTGTTTTTT | CATTDREWTGELFF
TRBD2 | TRBJ2-1 | TRBV11-1 | many | TGTGCCAGCAGCTTTGGCCCGGGACTAGCGGGGGACTGGCAGTTCTTC | CASSFGPGLAGDWQFF
. | TRBJ1-1 | TRBV27 | few | TGTGCCAGCAGTTTTGGTAAGAGAGCTTTCTTT | CASSFGKRAFF
TRBD1 | TRBJ1-3 | TRBV7-8 | . | TGTGCCAGCAGCCAAGACAGGGCTGGAAACACCATATATTTT | CASSQDRAGNTIYF
. | TRBJ1-2 | TRBV6-2/TRBV6-3 | many | TGTGCCAGCAGTTACCTTACGACGGGGAATGGCTACACCTTC | CASSYLTTGNGYTF
. | TRBJ2-7 | TRBV19 | . | TGTGCCAGTAGTACAATCACTAGGGACGCCTCTGACGAGCAGTACTTC | CASSTITRDASDEQYF
TRBD2 | TRBJ2-1 | TRBV12-3/TRBV12-4 | few | TGTGCCAGCAGTTCGGTAACTAGCGCAGTTGAGCAGTTCTTC | CASSSVTSAVEQFF
TRBD2 | TRBJ2-2 | TRBV12-3/TRBV12-4 | . | TGTGCCAGCAGCTCGAGCGGGAGAGGGACCGGGGAGCTGTTTTTT | CASSSSGRGTGELFF
TRBD2 | TRBJ2-2 | TRBV28 | many | TGTGCCAGCAGCCCCCTCGGGGGGGAGGTGCTGTTTTTT | CASSPLGGEVLFF
. | TRBJ2-7 | TRBV12-3/TRBV12-4 | . | TGTGCCAGCAGCCCCGGGACGCCAACCTACGAGCAGTACTTC | CASSPGTPTYEQYF
. | TRBJ1-2 | TRBV6-5 | few | TGTGCCAGCAGTGTGAATGGGGTAGGCTATGGCTACACCTTC | CASSVNGVGYGYTF
TRBD1 | TRBJ2-3 | TRBV20-1 | few | TGCAGTGCTAGAGATGACAGGGCTGGCACAGATACGCAGTATTTT | CSARDDRAGTDTQYF
TRBD1 | TRBJ1-5 | TRBV19 | . | TGTGCCAGTATTCTCACAGGGGGCGCGGGTCAGCCCCAGCATTTT | CASILTGGAGQPQHF
TRBD2 | TRBJ2-1 | TRBV25-1 | few | TGTGCCAGCAGTGACCACCGGACTAGATCCAATGAGCAGTTCTTC | CASSDHRTRSNEQFF
TRBD1 | TRBJ2-1 | TRBV7-2 | . | TGTGCCAGCAGCCCCGACAGGGGGCCCTACAATGAGCAGTTCTTC | CASSPDRGPYNEQFF
TRBD2 | TRBJ2-1 | TRBV11-3 | . | TGTGCCAGCAGTCGTAGCGGGTATGAGCAGTTCTTC | CASSRSGYEQFF
TRBD1 | TRBJ2-7 | TRBV28 | . | TGTGCCAGCAGTTCCCCACAGGGGGGTCACTACGAGCAGTACTTC | CASSSPQGGHYEQYF
. | TRBJ2-7 | TRBV29-1 | many | TGCAGCGTATCACTATCCTACGAGCAGTACTTC | CSVSLSYEQYF